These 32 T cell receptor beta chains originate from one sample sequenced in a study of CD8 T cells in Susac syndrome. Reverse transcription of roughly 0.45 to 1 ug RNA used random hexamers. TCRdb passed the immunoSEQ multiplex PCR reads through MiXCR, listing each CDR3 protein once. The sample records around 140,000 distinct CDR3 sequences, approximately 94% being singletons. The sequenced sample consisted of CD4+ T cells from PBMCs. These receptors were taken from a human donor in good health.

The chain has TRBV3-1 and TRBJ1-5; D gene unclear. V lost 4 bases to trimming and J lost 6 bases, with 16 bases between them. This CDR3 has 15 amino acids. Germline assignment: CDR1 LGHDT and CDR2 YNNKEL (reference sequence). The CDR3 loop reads CASSPTHGSGQPQHF. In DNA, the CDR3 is TGTGCCAGCAGCCCAACACACGGCTCGGGTCAGCCCCAGCATTTT.

The CDR3 here is CASSLDSNTEAFF. CDR3 in DNA: TGTGCCAGCAGCTTGGACTCAAACACTGAAGCTTTCTTT. This sequence joins TRBV28 and TRBJ1-1, with D unclear. Trimming shortened V by 6 bases and J by 2 bases, and 10 bases separated the two germline ends. Germline V gene sequence: CDR1 MDHEN, CDR2 SYDVKM. CDR3 size: 13 residues.

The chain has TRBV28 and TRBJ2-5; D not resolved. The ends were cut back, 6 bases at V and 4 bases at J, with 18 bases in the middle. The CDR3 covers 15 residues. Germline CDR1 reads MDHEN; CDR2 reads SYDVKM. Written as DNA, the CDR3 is TGTGCCAGCAGGGTCACGAGCCAAAGCCCAGAGACCCAGTACTTC. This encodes CASRVTSQSPETQYF.

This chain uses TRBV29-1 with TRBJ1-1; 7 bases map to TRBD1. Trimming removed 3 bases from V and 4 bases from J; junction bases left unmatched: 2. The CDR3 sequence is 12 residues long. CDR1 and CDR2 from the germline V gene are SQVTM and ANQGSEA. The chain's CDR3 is CSVDEGATEAFF. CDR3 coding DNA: TGCAGCGTTGATGAGGGGGCCACTGAAGCTTTCTTT.

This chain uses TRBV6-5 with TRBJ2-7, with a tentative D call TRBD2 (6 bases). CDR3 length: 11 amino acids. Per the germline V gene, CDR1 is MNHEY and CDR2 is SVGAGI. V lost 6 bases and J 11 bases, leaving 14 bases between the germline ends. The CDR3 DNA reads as TGTGCCAGCAGCGACGGGACTGTTAAGTACTTC. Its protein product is CASSDGTVKYF.

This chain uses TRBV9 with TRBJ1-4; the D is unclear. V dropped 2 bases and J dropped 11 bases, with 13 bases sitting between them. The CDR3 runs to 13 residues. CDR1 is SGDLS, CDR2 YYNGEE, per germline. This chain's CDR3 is CASSVVSAGKLFF. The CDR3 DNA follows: TGTGCCAGCAGCGTTGTCTCAGCGGGCAAACTGTTTTTT.

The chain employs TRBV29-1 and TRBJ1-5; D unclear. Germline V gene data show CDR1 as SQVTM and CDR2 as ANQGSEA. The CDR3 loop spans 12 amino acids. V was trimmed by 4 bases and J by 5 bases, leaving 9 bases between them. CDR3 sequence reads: CSVGNGDQPQHF. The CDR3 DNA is TGCAGCGTTGGAAACGGGGATCAGCCCCAGCATTTT. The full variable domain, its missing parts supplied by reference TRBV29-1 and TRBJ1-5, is SAVISQKPSRDICQRGTSLTIQCQVDSQVTMMFWYRQQPGQSLTLIATANQGSEATYESGFVIDKFPISRPNLTFSTLTVSNMSPEDSSIYLCSVGNGDQPQHFGDGTRLSIL.

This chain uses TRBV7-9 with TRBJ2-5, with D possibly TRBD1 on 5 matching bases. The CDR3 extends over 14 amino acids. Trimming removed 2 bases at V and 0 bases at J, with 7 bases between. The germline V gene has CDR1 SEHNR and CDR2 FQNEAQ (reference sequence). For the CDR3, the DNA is TGTGCCAGCAGCTTAAGACAGAACCAAGAGACCCAGTACTTC. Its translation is CASSLRQNQETQYF.

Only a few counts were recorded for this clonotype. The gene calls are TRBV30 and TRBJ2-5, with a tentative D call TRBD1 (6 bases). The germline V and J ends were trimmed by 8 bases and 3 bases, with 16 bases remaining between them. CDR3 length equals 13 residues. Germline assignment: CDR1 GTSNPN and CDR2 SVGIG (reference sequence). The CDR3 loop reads CALTDSVKETQYF. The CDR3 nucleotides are TGTGCCCTAACGGACAGTGTAAAAGAGACCCAGTACTTC.

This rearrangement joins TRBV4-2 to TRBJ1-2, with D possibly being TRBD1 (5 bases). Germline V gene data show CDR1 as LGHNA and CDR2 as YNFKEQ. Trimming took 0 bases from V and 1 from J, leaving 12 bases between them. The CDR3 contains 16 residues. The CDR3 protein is CASSQEGPRGNYGYTF. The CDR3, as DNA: TGTGCCAGCAGCCAAGAAGGCCCGAGGGGTAACTATGGCTACACCTTC.

The DNA of the CDR3 is TGTGCCAGCTCACCAAGCAGGGATGGGAATCAGCCCCAGCATTTT. It translates to CASSPSRDGNQPQHF. The chain carries TRBV18 and TRBJ1-5, with D possibly TRBD1 on 5 matching bases. Germline CDR1 reads KGHSH; CDR2 reads LQKENI. Trimming stripped 2 bases from V and 4 bases from J, with 12 bases between. This CDR3 is 15 amino acids long.

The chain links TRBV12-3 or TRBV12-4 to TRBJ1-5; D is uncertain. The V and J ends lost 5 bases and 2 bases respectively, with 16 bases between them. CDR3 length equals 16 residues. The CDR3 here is CASSGPPRSGNQPQHF. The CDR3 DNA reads TGTGCCAGCAGTGGGCCCCCCCGGAGTGGCAATCAGCCCCAGCATTTT.

CDR3 coding DNA: TGTGCCAGCAGAACAGGGACAGTTCTCTTGAACACTGAAGCTTTCTTT. The encoded protein is CASRTGTVLLNTEAFF. The chain carries TRBV27 and TRBJ1-1; 7 nucleotides align to TRBD1. The CDR3 has 16 amino acids. CDR1 and CDR2 (germline): MNHEY, SMNVEV (reference sequence). V was pared by 6 bases and J by 0 bases, with 10 bases of the junction left unmatched.

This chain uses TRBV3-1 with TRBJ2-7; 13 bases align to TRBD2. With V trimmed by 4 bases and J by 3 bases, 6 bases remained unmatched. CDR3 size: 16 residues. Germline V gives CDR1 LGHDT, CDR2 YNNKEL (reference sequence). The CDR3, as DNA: TGTGCCAGCAGCCTTAGGACTAGCGGGAGCGACTACGAGCAGTACTTC. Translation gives CASSLRTSGSDYEQYF.

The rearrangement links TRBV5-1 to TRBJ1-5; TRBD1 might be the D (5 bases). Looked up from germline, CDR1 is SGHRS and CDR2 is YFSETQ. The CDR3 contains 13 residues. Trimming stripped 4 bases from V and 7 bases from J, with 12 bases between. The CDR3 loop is CASSMGVQQPQHF. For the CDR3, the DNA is TGCGCCAGCAGCATGGGGGTCCAGCAGCCCCAGCATTTT.

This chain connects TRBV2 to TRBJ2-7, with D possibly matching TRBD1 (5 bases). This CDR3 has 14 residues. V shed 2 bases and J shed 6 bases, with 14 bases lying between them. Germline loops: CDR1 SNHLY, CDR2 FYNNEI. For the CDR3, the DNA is TGTGCCAGCAGTGAAAGGCTCGTGGGGCCCGAGCAGTACTTC. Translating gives CASSERLVGPEQYF.

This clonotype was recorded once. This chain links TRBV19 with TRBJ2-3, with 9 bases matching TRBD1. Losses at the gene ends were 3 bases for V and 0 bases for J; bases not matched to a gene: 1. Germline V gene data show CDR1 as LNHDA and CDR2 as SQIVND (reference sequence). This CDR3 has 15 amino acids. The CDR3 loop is CASSMGQGSTDTQYF. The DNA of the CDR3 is TGTGCCAGTAGTATGGGACAGGGCAGCACAGATACGCAGTATTTT.

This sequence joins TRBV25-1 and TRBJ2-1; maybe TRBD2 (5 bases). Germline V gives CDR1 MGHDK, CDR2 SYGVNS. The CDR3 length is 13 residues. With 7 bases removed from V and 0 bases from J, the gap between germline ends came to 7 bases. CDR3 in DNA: TGTGCCAGCACCCGGGGCTCCTACAATGAGCAGTTCTTC. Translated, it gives CASTRGSYNEQFF.

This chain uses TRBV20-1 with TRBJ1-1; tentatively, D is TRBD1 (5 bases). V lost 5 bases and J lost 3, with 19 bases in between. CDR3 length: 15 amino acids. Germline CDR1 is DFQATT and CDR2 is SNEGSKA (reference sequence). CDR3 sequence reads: CSAHRDLGLDTEAFF. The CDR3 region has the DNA TGCAGTGCTCACCGGGACCTCGGATTAGACACTGAAGCTTTCTTT.

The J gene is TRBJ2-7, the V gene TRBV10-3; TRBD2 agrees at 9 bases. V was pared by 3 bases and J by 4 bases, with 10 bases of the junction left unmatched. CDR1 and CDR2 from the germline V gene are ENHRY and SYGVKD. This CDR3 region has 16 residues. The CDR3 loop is CAISDQASAGGYEQYF. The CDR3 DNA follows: TGTGCCATCAGTGACCAGGCCTCTGCGGGAGGGTACGAGCAGTACTTC.

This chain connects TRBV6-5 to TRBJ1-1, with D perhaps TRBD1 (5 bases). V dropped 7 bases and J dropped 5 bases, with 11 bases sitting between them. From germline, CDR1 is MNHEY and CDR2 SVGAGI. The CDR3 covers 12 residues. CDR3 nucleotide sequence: TGTGCCAGCACTCACGGGGGGACTGAAGCTTTCTTT. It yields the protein CASTHGGTEAFF.

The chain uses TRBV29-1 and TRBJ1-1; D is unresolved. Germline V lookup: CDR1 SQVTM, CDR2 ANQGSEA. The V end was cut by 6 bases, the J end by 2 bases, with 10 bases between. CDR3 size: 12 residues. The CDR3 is CSVAAGNTEAFF. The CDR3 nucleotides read TGCAGCGTGGCTGCGGGAAACACTGAAGCTTTCTTT. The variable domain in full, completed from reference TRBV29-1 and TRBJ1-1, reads SAVISQKPSRDICQRGTSLTIQCQVDSQVTMMFWYRQQPGQSLTLIATANQGSEATYESGFVIDKFPISRPNLTFSTLTVSNMSPEDSSIYLCSVAAGNTEAFFGQGTRLTVV.

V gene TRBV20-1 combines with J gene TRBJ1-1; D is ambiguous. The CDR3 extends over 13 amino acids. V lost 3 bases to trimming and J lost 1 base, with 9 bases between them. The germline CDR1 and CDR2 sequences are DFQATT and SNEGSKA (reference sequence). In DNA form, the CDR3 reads TGCAGTGCTAGCAATAGGGAGAACACTGAAGCTTTCTTT. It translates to CSASNRENTEAFF.

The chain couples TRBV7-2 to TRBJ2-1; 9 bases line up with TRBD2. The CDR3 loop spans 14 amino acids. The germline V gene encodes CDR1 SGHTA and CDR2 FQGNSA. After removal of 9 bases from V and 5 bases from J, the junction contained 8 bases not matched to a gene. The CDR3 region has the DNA TGTGCCAGATCTAGCGGGACGGGTCACAATGAGCAGTTCTTC. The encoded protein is CARSSGTGHNEQFF.

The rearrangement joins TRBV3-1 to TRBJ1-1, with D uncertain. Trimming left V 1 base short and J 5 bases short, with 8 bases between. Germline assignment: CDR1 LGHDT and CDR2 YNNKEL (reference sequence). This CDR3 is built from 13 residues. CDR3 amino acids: CASSQGDWTEAFF. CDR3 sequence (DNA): TGTGCCAGCAGCCAAGGTGACTGGACTGAAGCTTTCTTT. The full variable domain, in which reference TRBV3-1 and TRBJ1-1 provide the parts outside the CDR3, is DTAVSQTPKYLVTQMGNDKSIKCEQNLGHDTMYWYKQDSKKFLKIMFSYNNKELIINETVPNRFSPKSPDKAHLNLHINSLELGDSAVYFCASSQGDWTEAFFGQGTRLTVV.

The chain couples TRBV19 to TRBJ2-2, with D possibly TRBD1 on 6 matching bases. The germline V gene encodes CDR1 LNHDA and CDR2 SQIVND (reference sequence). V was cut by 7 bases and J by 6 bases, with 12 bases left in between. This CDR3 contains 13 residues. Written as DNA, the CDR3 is TGTGCCAGTACCCCCTGGACAGCCGGGGAGCTGTTTTTT. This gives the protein CASTPWTAGELFF.

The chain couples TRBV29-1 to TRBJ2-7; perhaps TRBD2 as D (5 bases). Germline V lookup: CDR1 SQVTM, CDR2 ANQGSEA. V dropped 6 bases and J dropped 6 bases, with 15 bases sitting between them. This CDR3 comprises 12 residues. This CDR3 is CSVWMTGLEQYF. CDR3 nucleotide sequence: TGCAGCGTATGGATGACCGGACTCGAGCAGTACTTC.

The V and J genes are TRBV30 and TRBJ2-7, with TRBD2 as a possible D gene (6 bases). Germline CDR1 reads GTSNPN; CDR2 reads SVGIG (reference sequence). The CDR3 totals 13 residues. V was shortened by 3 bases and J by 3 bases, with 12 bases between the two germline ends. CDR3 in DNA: TGTGCCTGGAGCCGGGACTCCAACTACGAGCAGTACTTC. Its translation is CAWSRDSNYEQYF.

The CDR3 coding sequence is TGTGCCAGCAGCCAAACCGCAGTTGGACAGGGCTTCTACGAGCAGTACTTC. Protein product: CASSQTAVGQGFYEQYF. The chain links TRBV3-1 to TRBJ2-7; TRBD1 aligns across 8 bases. Germline CDR1 is LGHDT and CDR2 is YNNKEL (reference sequence). With V trimmed by 2 bases and J by 3 bases, 12 bases remained unmatched. CDR3 length: 17 amino acids.

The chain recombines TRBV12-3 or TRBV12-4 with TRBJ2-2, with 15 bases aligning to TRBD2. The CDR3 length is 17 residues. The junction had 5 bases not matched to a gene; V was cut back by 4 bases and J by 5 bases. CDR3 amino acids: CASSSGTSGRITGELFF. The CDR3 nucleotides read TGTGCCAGCAGTTCCGGGACTAGCGGGAGGATAACCGGGGAGCTGTTTTTT.

CDR3 amino acids: CATSRGLTALAEQYF. DNA for the CDR3: TGTGCCACCAGCAGAGGCCTGACGGCACTGGCCGAGCAGTACTTC. V usage is TRBV15 and J usage is TRBJ2-7; the D is unclear. Germline CDR1 reads LNHNV; CDR2 reads YYDKDF (reference sequence). The V end lost 1 base, the J end lost 6 bases, and 16 bases lay between the germline ends. CDR3 length equals 15 residues.

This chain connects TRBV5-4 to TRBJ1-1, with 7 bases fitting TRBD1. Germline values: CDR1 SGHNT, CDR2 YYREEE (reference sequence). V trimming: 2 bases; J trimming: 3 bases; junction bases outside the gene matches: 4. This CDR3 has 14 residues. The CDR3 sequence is CASSLQGMDTEAFF. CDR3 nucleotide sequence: TGTGCCAGCAGCTTACAGGGGATGGACACTGAAGCTTTCTTT.